The clone carrying this TCR beta chain was observed a few times. This record comes from a study of cytotoxic CD8 clonotypes in ibrutinib-treated CLL. Assay: immunoSEQ multiplex PCR; the TCRdb copy retains only in-frame clones and omits some. The data hold roughly 160,000 clones, with less than 85% observed a single time. Trimming took 0 bases from V and 3 from J, leaving 8 bases between them. This CDR3 has 13 residues. Looked up from germline, CDR1 is GTSNPN and CDR2 is SVGIG (reference sequence). The source is a human donor with chronic lymphocytic leukemia. The chain carries TRBV30 and TRBJ1-1; D remains ambiguous. The sequences come from PBMCs, collected after 24 months of ibrutinib treatment. Written as DNA, the CDR3 is TGTGCCTGGAGTGTACGGGAGGACACTGAAGCTTTCTTT. Translation: CAWSVREDTEAFF.